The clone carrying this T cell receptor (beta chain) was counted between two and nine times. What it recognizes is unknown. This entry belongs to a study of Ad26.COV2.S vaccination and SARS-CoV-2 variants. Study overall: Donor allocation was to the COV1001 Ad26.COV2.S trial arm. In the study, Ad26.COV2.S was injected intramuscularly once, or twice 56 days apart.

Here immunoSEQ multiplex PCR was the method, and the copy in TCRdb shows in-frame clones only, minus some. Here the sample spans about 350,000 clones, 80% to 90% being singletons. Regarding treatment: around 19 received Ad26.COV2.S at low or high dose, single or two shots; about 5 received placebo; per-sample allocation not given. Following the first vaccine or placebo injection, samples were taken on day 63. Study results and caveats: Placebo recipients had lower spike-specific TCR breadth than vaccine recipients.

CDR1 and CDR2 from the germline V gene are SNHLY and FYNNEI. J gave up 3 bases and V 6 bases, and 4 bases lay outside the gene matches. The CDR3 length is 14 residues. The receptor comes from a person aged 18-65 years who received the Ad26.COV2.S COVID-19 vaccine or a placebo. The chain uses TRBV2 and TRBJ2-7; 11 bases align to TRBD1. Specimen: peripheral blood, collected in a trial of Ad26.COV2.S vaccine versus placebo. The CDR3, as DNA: TGTGCCAGCAGATCCGGGACAGGGGGCTACGAGCAGTACTTC. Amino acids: CASRSGTGGYEQYF. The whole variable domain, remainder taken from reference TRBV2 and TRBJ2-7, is EPEVTQTPSHQVTQMGQEVILRCVPISNHLYFYWYRQILGQKVEFLVSFYNNEISEKSEIFDDQFSVERPDGSNFTLKIRSTKLEDSAMYFCASRSGTGGYEQYFGPGTRLTVT.